What follows are 14 T cell receptor beta chains derived from one specimen sequenced in a study of blood T cell repertoires in COVID-19 (dated by TCRdb to the early 2020s). The library was generated by the immunoSEQ multiplex PCR assay. As stored in TCRdb, this immuneACCESS dataset retains in-frame rearrangements with V and J assigned. A fraction of the clones does not appear; measured against another copy, unresolved V genes explain less than half of the discrepancy, and the remainder lacks a known reason. The sample table contains some 100,000 clones; only one count was recorded for roughly 88% of them. In total, the top ten clones hold around 6.5% of the sample. The sample was peripheral blood. The receptors stem from a woman aged 60-70 years with acute or convalescent COVID-19.

CDR3 in DNA: TGTGCCACCAGCAGAGCAGGACAGGGCCACTATGGCTACACCTTC. It codes for CATSRAGQGHYGYTF. The rearrangement uses TRBV15 and TRBJ1-2; 8 bases align to TRBD1. The CDR3 runs to 15 residues. The junction had 4 bases not matched to a gene; V was cut back by 1 base and J by 3 bases. Germline CDR1 reads LNHNV; CDR2 reads YYDKDF (reference sequence). The complete variable domain, with remaining parts taken from reference TRBV15 and TRBJ1-2, reads DAMVIQNPRYQVTQFGKPVTLSCSQTLNHNVMYWYQQKSSQAPKLLFHYYDKDFNNEADTPDNFQSRRPNTSFCFLDIRSPGLGDTAMYLCATSRAGQGHYGYTFGSGTRLTVV.

This clone was seen once. V gene TRBV7-9 combines with J gene TRBJ2-1; 7 bases match TRBD1. The junction had 11 bases not matched to a gene; V was cut back by 5 bases and J by 7 bases. Germline V gene lookup returns CDR1 SEHNR and CDR2 FQNEAQ (reference sequence). This CDR3 region has 15 residues. CDR3 region: CASSREWQGVNEQFF. Written as DNA, the CDR3 is TGTGCCAGCAGCCGAGAGTGGCAGGGGGTTAATGAGCAGTTCTTC.

The CDR3 loop reads CASTVSGSGNTEAFF. CDR3 DNA: TGTGCCAGCACTGTATCAGGGTCTGGGAACACTGAAGCTTTCTTT. V and J are TRBV6-5 and TRBJ1-1; weak D call: TRBD1 (5 bases). Germline V gene data show CDR1 as MNHEY and CDR2 as SVGAGI. CDR3 length equals 15 residues. Deletions cut 7 bases from V and 1 base from J, with 16 bases between.

The chain recombines TRBV28 with TRBJ1-3; TRBD1 matches at 8 bases. V was clipped by 5 bases and J by 4 bases; unmatched bases: 4. Per germline, CDR1 MDHEN and CDR2 SYDVKM. This CDR3 is built from 14 residues. The CDR3 loop reads CASSLGQGGNTIYF. In DNA form, the CDR3 reads TGTGCCAGCAGTCTCGGACAGGGAGGAAACACCATATATTTT.

The chain links TRBV9 to TRBJ2-3; TRBD2 agrees at 14 bases. Unmatched junction bases numbered 4, after V lost 3 bases and J lost 1 base. The germline V gene has CDR1 SGDLS and CDR2 YYNGEE. The CDR3 spans 17 residues. The chain's CDR3 is CASSAGTSGSGTDTQYF. The CDR3 DNA reads TGTGCCAGCAGCGCAGGGACTAGCGGGAGCGGCACAGATACGCAGTATTTT.

The chain recombines TRBV9 with TRBJ2-3; D unclear. The CDR3 length is 12 residues. V was cut by 0 bases and J by 6 bases, with 5 bases left in between. Germline lookup yields CDR1 SGDLS and CDR2 YYNGEE. The CDR3 DNA is TGTGCCAGCAGCGTAGGGCGGGATACGCAGTATTTT. Its protein product is CASSVGRDTQYF. Full variable domain (rest looked up from reference TRBV9 and TRBJ2-3): DSGVTQTPKHLITATGQRVTLRCSPRSGDLSVYWYQQSLDQGLQFLIQYYNGEERAKGNILERFSAQQFPDLHSELNLSSLELGDSALYFCASSVGRDTQYFGPGTRLTVL.

The rearrangement links TRBV4-1 to TRBJ1-4; weak D call: TRBD1 (6 bases). The V end was cut by 4 bases, the J end by 1 base, with 7 bases between. The CDR3 has 14 amino acids. Per germline, CDR1 MGHRA and CDR2 YSYEKL. The DNA of the CDR3 is TGCGCCAGCAGCCCGACAGGAACTAATGAAAAACTGTTTTTT. Its protein is CASSPTGTNEKLFF.

The V and J genes are TRBV16 and TRBJ1-2; tentative D call: TRBD1 (5 bases). Per germline, CDR1 KGHSY and CDR2 FQNENV. V lost 1 base to trimming and J lost 4 bases, with 13 bases between them. This CDR3 is 15 amino acids long. This CDR3 reads CASSQFGAAIYGYTF. CDR3 DNA sequence: TGTGCCAGCAGCCAATTTGGGGCGGCTATCTATGGCTACACCTTC.

The chain joins TRBV7-9 to TRBJ2-3; 14 bases line up with TRBD2. The CDR3 has 16 residues. Germline CDR1 SEHNR, CDR2 FQNEAQ (reference sequence). J lost 8 bases, V lost 7 bases, and 11 bases had no gene match. The CDR3: CASTHPLGLAGVTQYF. CDR3 bases: TGTGCCAGCACCCACCCGTTGGGACTAGCGGGAGTTACGCAGTATTTT.

V is TRBV6-1 and J is TRBJ2-2; 9 positions agree with TRBD1. V was clipped by 0 bases and J by 4 bases; unmatched bases: 3. From germline, CDR1 is MNHNS and CDR2 SASEGT. CDR3 length equals 16 residues. The CDR3 here is CASSEADRGGTGELFF. The CDR3 nucleotides are TGTGCCAGCAGTGAAGCGGACAGGGGAGGCACCGGGGAGCTGTTTTTT.

The count of this clone is one. The V gene is TRBV14, the J gene TRBJ2-5; a weak D match, TRBD2 (6 bases). The CDR3 covers 12 residues. Trimming took off 6 bases at V and 4 bases at J, with 9 bases between the two ends. Germline CDR1 is SGHDN and CDR2 is FVKESK. CDR3 loop: CASSMGGETQYF. Written as DNA, the CDR3 is TGTGCCAGCAGTATGGGGGGAGAGACCCAGTACTTC. The full variable domain, in which reference TRBV14 and TRBJ2-5 provide the parts outside the CDR3, is EAGVTQFPSHSVIEKGQTVTLRCDPISGHDNLYWYRRVMGKEIKFLLHFVKESKQDESGMPNNRFLAERTGGTYSTLKVQPAELEDSGVYFCASSMGGETQYFGPGTRLLVL.

This sequence joins TRBV5-1 and TRBJ2-7, with 11 positions matching TRBD2. V was pared by 4 bases and J by 2 bases, with 5 bases of the junction left unmatched. The germline V gene encodes CDR1 SGHRS and CDR2 YFSETQ. CDR3 length: 15 residues. DNA for the CDR3: TGCGCCAGCAGCGAAGGGACTAGCGGAGCCTACGAGCAGTACTTC. Residues: CASSEGTSGAYEQYF.

V usage is TRBV28 and J usage is TRBJ1-1; D is uncertain. Trimming pared 5 bases from V and 2 bases from J, leaving 12 bases between. This CDR3 is built from 14 residues. Germline CDR1 and CDR2: MDHEN and SYDVKM. CDR3 in DNA: TGTGCCAGCAGTCCTCAGGTGAGAAACACTGAAGCTTTCTTT. It encodes CASSPQVRNTEAFF.

The J gene is TRBJ1-2, the V gene TRBV5-1; TRBD1 is a possible D gene (5 bases). V was cut by 4 bases and J by 8 bases, with 12 bases left in between. The CDR3 is made up of 12 amino acids. In germline, CDR1 is SGHRS, CDR2 YFSETQ. CDR3 sequence: CASSPRGGGYTF. DNA of the CDR3: TGCGCCAGCAGCCCGCGGGGGGGAGGCTACACCTTC.